This passage covers 25 T cell receptor beta chains from one sample sequenced in a study of blood T cell repertoires in COVID-19. Profiling relied on immunoSEQ multiplex PCR, and the TCRdb table lists in-frame clones only, not all of them. The sample comprises approximately 290,000 clones, roughly 86% of which are singletons, and around 10% rests with the top ten. Input material: peripheral blood. Every receptor here comes from a woman in her 30s with COVID-19, enrolled during active disease.

The chain uses TRBV7-8 and TRBJ1-2; the D gene is possibly TRBD1 (6 bases). The CDR3 is 14 amino acids. V was shortened by 3 bases and J by 2 bases, with 10 bases between the two germline ends. In germline, CDR1 is SGHVS, CDR2 FQNEAQ. CDR3 in DNA: TGTGCCAGCAGCTTGGGACAAACAAACTATGGCTACACCTTC. It codes for CASSLGQTNYGYTF.

The chain joins TRBV6-5 to TRBJ1-1; D is perhaps TRBD1 (5 bases). V shed 2 bases and J shed 4 bases, with 14 bases lying between them. CDR3 length equals 15 residues. Per the germline V gene, CDR1 is MNHEY and CDR2 is SVGAGI. The CDR3: CASSYPRDGGTEAFF. CDR3 DNA: TGTGCCAGCAGTTACCCGAGGGACGGGGGCACTGAAGCTTTCTTT.

For the CDR3, the DNA is TGCAGTGCTAGTGCATCGGCTAATGAAAAACTGTTTTTT. Translating gives CSASASANEKLFF. V is TRBV20-1 and J is TRBJ1-4, with D uncertain. The CDR3 has 13 amino acids. Looked up from germline, CDR1 is DFQATT and CDR2 is SNEGSKA (reference sequence). V lost 3 bases, J lost 3 bases, and 8 bases lay in between.

The chain is built from TRBV7-9 and TRBJ1-2; 8 bases match TRBD1. Germline CDR1 reads SEHNR; CDR2 reads FQNEAQ (reference sequence). This CDR3 region has 16 residues. J was trimmed by 5 bases and V by 3 bases; bases with no gene match: 11. The CDR3 is CASSFAVGDRFYGYTF. Written as DNA, the CDR3 is TGTGCCAGCAGCTTCGCCGTCGGGGACAGGTTTTATGGCTACACCTTC.

The J gene is TRBJ2-1, the V gene TRBV6-5; no firm D call. Trimming removed 2 bases from V and 0 bases from J, with 8 bases in between. CDR1 and CDR2 from the germline V gene are MNHEY and SVGAGI. The CDR3 runs to 15 residues. The CDR3 is CASSYDIYSYNEQFF. The CDR3 DNA reads as TGTGCCAGCAGTTACGACATTTACTCCTACAATGAGCAGTTCTTC.

This clone came up a few times. This chain uses TRBV5-1 with TRBJ1-2, with D possibly being TRBD1 (5 bases). The CDR3 covers 15 residues. V was clipped by 2 bases and J by 1 base, with 12 bases between them. The germline CDR1 and CDR2 sequences are SGHRS and YFSETQ. The DNA of the CDR3 is TGCGCCAGCAGCTTTACAGGAACCCTTAACTATGGCTACACCTTC. It yields the protein CASSFTGTLNYGYTF.

The CDR3 reads CASRAGTQTIEQYF. As DNA, the CDR3 is TGTGCCAGCAGAGCCGGGACTCAAACAATTGAGCAGTACTTC. The chain carries TRBV28 and TRBJ2-7, with TRBD2 as a possible D gene (6 bases). Germline CDR1 and CDR2: MDHEN and SYDVKM. The CDR3 runs to 14 residues. V was shortened by 6 bases and J by 7 bases, with 19 bases between the two germline ends.

Only a few counts were recorded for this clone. The gene calls are TRBV5-5 and TRBJ1-5; no clear D gene. Between the trimmed V and J ends, which lost 1 base and 0 bases, there was a span of 5 bases. CDR3 length equals 14 residues. The V gene's germline CDR1 is SGHKS and CDR2 YYEKEE (reference sequence). The CDR3 is CASSLTYSNQPQHF. CDR3 in DNA: TGTGCCAGCAGCTTGACCTATAGCAATCAGCCCCAGCATTTT.

The chain recombines TRBV10-1 with TRBJ2-4, with TRBD2 matching over 14 bases. V lost 9 bases, J lost 0 bases, and 4 bases stayed unmatched. Germline V lookup: CDR1 WNHNN, CDR2 SYGVQD (reference sequence). This CDR3 is built from 16 residues. This chain's CDR3 is CARGLAGEVAKNIQYF. CDR3 sequence (DNA): TGCGCCAGGGGACTAGCGGGGGAGGTAGCCAAAAACATTCAGTACTTC.

The chain recombines TRBV3-1 (or the pseudogene TRBV3-2) with TRBJ1-2, with no clear D. Germline CDR1 LGHDT, CDR2 YNNKEL (reference sequence). Trimming took 0 bases from V and 5 from J, leaving 13 bases between them. The CDR3 has 15 amino acids. The CDR3 nucleotides read TGTGCCAGCAGCCAAGATTATTTGGGAGAGTATGGCTACACCTTC. As protein: CASSQDYLGEYGYTF.

The V call is TRBV5-6, the J call TRBJ2-2; 13 bases match TRBD2. Germline V gene data show CDR1 as SGHDT and CDR2 as YYEEEE. With 0 bases clipped from V and 0 bases from J, the junction kept 5 bases outside the gene matches. This CDR3 has 19 residues. CDR3 sequence reads: CASSLAGLAGAPNTGELFF. CDR3 DNA sequence: TGTGCCAGCAGCTTGGCCGGACTAGCGGGGGCACCGAACACCGGGGAGCTGTTTTTT.

The chain links TRBV5-1 to TRBJ2-6; weak D call: TRBD1 (6 bases). Germline CDR1 is SGHRS and CDR2 is YFSETQ. V was cut by 4 bases and J by 7 bases, with 24 bases left in between. The CDR3 consists of 18 residues. The DNA of the CDR3 is TGCGCCAGCAGCCTAGATCCTCAGGGGCGGGTAGGAGCCAACGTCCTGACTTTC. Residues: CASSLDPQGRVGANVLTF.

This clone was found once. The chain uses TRBV5-8 and TRBJ2-3; 7 nucleotides agree with TRBD2. Germline V gene lookup returns CDR1 SGHTS and CDR2 YDEGEE. This CDR3 region has 15 residues. V shed 2 bases and J 5 bases; nucleotides not matched to a gene: 8. For the CDR3, the DNA is TGTGCCAGCAGCTTCCCAGCGGGGAATGTAGATACGCAGTATTTT. Protein product: CASSFPAGNVDTQYF.

Comment on this clone: An end of the junction differs from the germline gene, which may be a read error. The genes are TRBV7-9 and TRBJ2-7, with a weak D call TRBD2 (5 bases). Looked up from germline, CDR1 is SEHNR and CDR2 is FQNEAQ (reference sequence). CDR3 length: 14 residues. Here the CDR3 reads CASSLGGSSSEQYF. Written as DNA, the CDR3 is TGTGCCAGCAGCTTAGGCGGGTCGTCCTCCGAGCAGTACTTC.

The chain employs TRBV7-9 and TRBJ1-2; D is possibly TRBD1 (5 bases). The CDR3 is 16 amino acids. Germline V lookup: CDR1 SEHNR, CDR2 FQNEAQ (reference sequence). V dropped 4 bases and J dropped 1 base, with 16 bases sitting between them. The CDR3, as DNA: TGTGCCAGCAGCTCGACTGAAAAACAGGTTAACTATGGCTACACCTTC. This codes for CASSSTEKQVNYGYTF.

The chain joins TRBV7-9 to TRBJ2-1, with D possibly TRBD1 on 5 matching bases. This CDR3 comprises 14 residues. CDR1 SEHNR and CDR2 FQNEAQ come from the germline V gene (reference sequence). The V and J ends lost 2 bases and 8 bases respectively, with 13 bases between them. The CDR3 spells CASSLLRTNYEQFF. Written as DNA, the CDR3 is TGTGCCAGCAGCTTATTGAGGACAAACTATGAGCAGTTCTTC. Supplemented by reference TRBV7-9 and TRBJ2-1, the full variable domain reads DTGVSQNPRHKITKRGQNVTFRCDPISEHNRLYWYRQTLGQGPEFLTYFQNEAQLEKSRLLSDRFSAERPKGSFSTLEIQRTEQGDSAMYLCASSLLRTNYEQFFGPGTRLTVL.

This clone was found a few times. The J gene is TRBJ2-2, the V gene TRBV7-7; D is uncertain. Germline assignment: CDR1 SSHAT and CDR2 FNYEAQ (reference sequence). V gave up 5 bases and J gave up 0 bases, with 13 bases separating them. The CDR3 length is 16 residues. In DNA, the CDR3 is TGTGCCAGCAGCCCCTCAGCGCTTCCGAACACCGGGGAGCTGTTTTTT. Protein: CASSPSALPNTGELFF.

The chain carries TRBV9 and TRBJ2-6; 8 nucleotides line up with TRBD1. J was trimmed by 0 bases and V by 2 bases; bases with no gene match: 4. The germline gives CDR1 SGDLS, CDR2 YYNGEE. This CDR3 spans 17 amino acids. CDR3 bases: TGTGCCAGCAGCGTGACAGGGGCTAGCTCTGGGGCCAACGTCCTGACTTTC. This codes for CASSVTGASSGANVLTF.

CDR3 in amino acids: CASGLVPPVGAPFSGANVLTF. As DNA, the CDR3 is TGTGCTAGTGGTTTGGTTCCCCCCGTGGGGGCCCCCTTCTCTGGGGCCAACGTCCTGACTTTC. The gene calls are TRBV12-5 and TRBJ2-6; D is possibly TRBD1 (6 bases). The CDR3 runs 21 residues. The V end was cut by 0 bases, the J end by 0 bases, with 21 bases between. Germline assignment: CDR1 LGHNT and CDR2 FRNRAP.

This rearrangement joins TRBV7-9 to TRBJ1-2; possible D gene TRBD1, 6 bases. The V and J ends lost 5 bases and 4 bases respectively, with 23 bases between them. Germline V lookup: CDR1 SEHNR, CDR2 FQNEAQ (reference sequence). The CDR3 contains 17 residues. CDR3 bases: TGTGCCAGCAGCCGCTTCCTAACAGGGCTCAGGCCCTATGGCTACACCTTC. It translates to CASSRFLTGLRPYGYTF.

This chain connects TRBV18 to TRBJ1-3, with 7 bases fitting TRBD1. Looked up from germline, CDR1 is KGHSH and CDR2 is LQKENI. Germline trimming cut 10 bases from V and 1 base from J; bases unmatched to any gene: 22. This CDR3 region has 19 residues. CDR3 loop: CATTPRGSAVHLSGNTIYF. CDR3 nucleotides: TGTGCCACCACCCCCAGGGGGAGCGCCGTACACCTTTCTGGAAACACCATATATTTT.

This sequence joins TRBV20-1 and TRBJ1-2; a possible D gene is TRBD1 (6 bases). V was cut by 3 bases and J by 8 bases, with 10 bases left in between. The germline CDR1 and CDR2 sequences are DFQATT and SNEGSKA (reference sequence). The CDR3 runs 11 residues. The CDR3 is CSASVQGGYTF. In DNA form, the CDR3 reads TGCAGTGCTAGTGTTCAGGGGGGCTACACCTTC.

This clone was picked up a small number of times. This chain joins TRBV2 and TRBJ1-1; D unresolved. CDR3 size: 14 residues. Germline V gene sequence: CDR1 SNHLY, CDR2 FYNNEI. V lost 4 bases to trimming and J lost 0 bases, with 9 bases between them. The CDR3 sequence is CASSVGGMNTEAFF. Here the CDR3 DNA reads TGTGCCAGCAGTGTTGGAGGGATGAACACTGAAGCTTTCTTT.

The table lists this clone with a count of one. The rearrangement uses TRBV4-1 and TRBJ2-1; TRBD1 aligns across 9 bases. V was pared by 1 base and J by 9 bases, with 10 bases of the junction left unmatched. The CDR3 consists of 16 residues. Germline V gene data show CDR1 as MGHRA and CDR2 as YSYEKL. Written as DNA, the CDR3 is TGCGCCAGCAGCCAAGTCCCGGGACAGGGTAGCGGTGAGCAGTTCTTC. This translates into CASSQVPGQGSGEQFF.

J is TRBJ1-4 and V is TRBV18, with 9 bases identical to TRBD1. Germline values: CDR1 KGHSH, CDR2 LQKENI. With 6 bases clipped from V and 6 bases from J, the junction kept 5 bases outside the gene matches. The CDR3 loop spans 14 amino acids. The CDR3, as DNA: TGTGCCAGCTCGCCGACAGGGGGTGATGAAAAACTGTTTTTT. This codes for CASSPTGGDEKLFF.